This entry concerns a single T cell receptor (beta chain). This sample was taken from a study of T cell responses to AZD1222 COVID-19 vaccine. Method: immunoSEQ multiplex PCR; TCRdb's copy keeps in-frame clones and lacks some. The sample has some 130,000 clones, approximately 90% seen once; the top ten hold around 7%. The sequencing here drew on peripheral blood, taken on day 0 of AZD1222 vaccination. The TCR comes from an adult in good health.

The CDR3 loop is CASSLVGEDTQYF. Here the CDR3 DNA reads TGTGCCAGCAGCTTAGTCGGCGAGGATACGCAGTATTTT. The chain uses TRBV5-4 and TRBJ2-3; D remains ambiguous. V lost 2 bases, J lost 6 bases, and 10 bases lay in between. This CDR3 has 13 amino acids. Germline V gene lookup returns CDR1 SGHNT and CDR2 YYREEE (reference sequence).